Sequencing of this TCR beta chain was carried out in a study of cytomegalovirus exposure and HLA in healthy donors. Whole-study context: Unique TCR beta sequences numbering approximately 120 million came from 150 million to 200 million T cells in an earlier analysis.

PCR employed 60 Vbeta and 13 Jbeta primers. Original data processing: There were 80 million or so unique TCR beta chains by a later count, and around 10 million of them were shared. Method: immunoSEQ multiplex PCR; TCRdb's copy keeps in-frame clones and lacks some. V and J calls and clone size are given by that table; D and trimming were obtained from the DNA. This table has 100,000 to 150,000 clones, 65% to 75% appearing once. Comments on this clone: Its antigen remains unidentified.

CDR1 is LGHNA, CDR2 YNFKEQ, per germline. The CDR3 totals 15 residues. Trimming removed 3 bases from V and 4 bases from J; junction bases left unmatched: 6. Study-wide points: In an earlier analysis, in about 530 donors, most V segments appeared productive either ~87% or ~30% of the time.

Healthy bone marrow donors made up the cohort. V usage is TRBV4-2 and J usage is TRBJ1-3, with 7 bases identical to TRBD1. The specimen sequenced was PBMCs. This sequence was found in a man aged 35-49 years in good health and CMV-seropositive. Here the CDR3 DNA reads TGTGCCAGCAGCCATGACAGGGATGCCGGAAACACCATATATTTT. Translated: CASSHDRDAGNTIYF.